One and the same sample provided the 7 T cell receptor beta chains below, sequenced in a study of cytomegalovirus exposure and HLA in healthy donors. The PCR employed 60 Vbeta primers together with 13 Jbeta primers. This table comes from immunoSEQ multiplex PCR, and its TCRdb copy is limited to in-frame clones, with some not included. The table lists approximately 110,000 clones, just under 80% of them singletons. Sequencing was performed on PBMCs. The source is a male donor in good health and CMV-seronegative.

J is TRBJ2-1 and V is TRBV20-1, with 7 bases lining up with TRBD2. The CDR3 spans 11 residues. Per germline, CDR1 DFQATT and CDR2 SNEGSKA (reference sequence). J was trimmed by 7 bases and V by 5 bases; bases with no gene match: 2. The CDR3 nucleotides read TGCAGTGCTTATAGCGGGAATGAGCAGTTCTTC. Its translation is CSAYSGNEQFF.

The sample holds a few counts of this clone. A far larger clone is only one base removed, so a read error is likely. The V and J genes are TRBV7-9 and TRBJ1-1; D perhaps matches TRBD1 (5 bases). Germline assignment: CDR1 SEHNR and CDR2 FQNEAQ (reference sequence). The CDR3 length is 16 residues. CDR3 nucleotides: TGTGCCAGCAGCTTAGCGTCTTCCGGGGGTGTCACTGAAGCTTTATTT. This encodes CASSLASSGGVTEALF.

The chain links TRBV5-1 to TRBJ2-1; tentatively, D is TRBD2 (5 bases). Germline V gene sequence: CDR1 SGHRS, CDR2 YFSETQ. V lost 4 bases to trimming and J lost 8 bases, with 13 bases between them. This CDR3 region has 13 residues. The chain's CDR3 is CASSPSEDYEQFF. The CDR3 DNA sequence: TGCGCCAGCAGCCCCTCGGAGGATTATGAGCAGTTCTTC.

V usage is TRBV15 and J usage is TRBJ2-1; no clear D gene. CDR1 is LNHNV, CDR2 YYDKDF, per germline (reference sequence). The CDR3 contains 13 residues. The germline V and J ends were trimmed by 8 bases and 4 bases, with 12 bases remaining between them. The CDR3 reads CATRSLGYNEQFF. The CDR3 DNA reads TGTGCCACCCGGAGCCTTGGGTACAATGAGCAGTTCTTC. The variable domain in full, completed from reference TRBV15 and TRBJ2-1, reads DAMVIQNPRYQVTQFGKPVTLSCSQTLNHNVMYWYQQKSSQAPKLLFHYYDKDFNNEADTPDNFQSRRPNTSFCFLDIRSPGLGDTAMYLCATRSLGYNEQFFGPGTRLTVL.

The J gene is TRBJ1-6, the V gene TRBV30; D remains unclear. V was trimmed by 4 bases and J by 0 bases, leaving 10 bases between them. The CDR3 is 15 amino acids. From germline, CDR1 is GTSNPN and CDR2 SVGIG (reference sequence). The CDR3 coding sequence is TGTGCCTGGACCCCCCTGAGCTCCTATAATTCACCCCTCCACTTT. It encodes CAWTPLSSYNSPLHF.

CDR3 sequence reads: CASSLAQNPTDTQYF. CDR3 DNA sequence: TGTGCCAGCAGCTTAGCCCAGAACCCCACAGATACGCAGTATTTT. This sequence joins TRBV7-6 and TRBJ2-3, with unresolved D. Germline lookup yields CDR1 SGHVS and CDR2 FNYEAQ. V was clipped by 0 bases and J by 2 bases, with 9 bases between them. The CDR3 totals 15 residues.

This clone was recorded a few times. The chain has TRBV27 and TRBJ2-3; possibly TRBD1 for D (6 bases). This CDR3 has 12 residues. V was clipped by 4 bases and J by 9 bases, with 11 bases between them. The V gene's germline CDR1 is MNHEY and CDR2 SMNVEV (reference sequence). The CDR3 DNA follows: TGTGCCAGCAGTTCAGGGGTAGACACGCAGTATTTT. It encodes CASSSGVDTQYF.